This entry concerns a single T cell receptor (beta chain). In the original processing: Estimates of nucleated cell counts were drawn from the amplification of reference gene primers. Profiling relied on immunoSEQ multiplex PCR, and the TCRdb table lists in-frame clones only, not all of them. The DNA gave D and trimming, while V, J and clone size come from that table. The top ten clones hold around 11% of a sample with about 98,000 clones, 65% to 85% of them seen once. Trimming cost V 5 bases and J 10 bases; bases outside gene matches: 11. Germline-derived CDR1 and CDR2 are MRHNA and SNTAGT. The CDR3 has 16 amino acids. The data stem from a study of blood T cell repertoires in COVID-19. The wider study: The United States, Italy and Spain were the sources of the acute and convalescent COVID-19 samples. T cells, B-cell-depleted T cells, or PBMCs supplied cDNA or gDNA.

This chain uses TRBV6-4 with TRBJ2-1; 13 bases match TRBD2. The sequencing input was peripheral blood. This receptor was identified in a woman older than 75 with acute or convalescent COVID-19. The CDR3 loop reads CASSPTSGGAAGEQFF. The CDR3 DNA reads TGTGCCAGCAGTCCAACTAGCGGGGGGGCAGCAGGGGAGCAGTTCTTC.